This T cell receptor (beta chain) was documented in a study of CD8 T cells in ankylosing spondylitis. The authors made TCR beta libraries by quantitative 5'-RACE with molecular barcodes. One entry per CDR3 protein, called by TCRdb with MiXCR from the 5' RACE reads. The table lists approximately 500,000 distinct CDR3 sequences, about 13% of them singletons, with around 7% in the top ten. This clonotype was observed a handful of times. Its specificity is unknown. V was shortened by 3 bases and J by 6 bases, with 21 bases between the two germline ends. Germline lookup yields CDR1 MGHRA and CDR2 YSYEKL. The CDR3 extends over 17 amino acids. Findings and caveats of the study: Blood of patients with ankylosing spondylitis appeared to be characterized by a TCR beta motif of several highly homologous variants. Reportedly, matched ankylosing spondylitis synovial fluid was significantly enriched for disease-linked clones.

The TCR comes from a male donor with ankylosing spondylitis. J is TRBJ2-1 and V is TRBV4-1; TRBD2 is a possible D gene (6 bases). Sequences were obtained from blood, either unsorted or a sorted T cell fraction (not recorded which). CDR3 coding DNA: TGCGCCAGCAGCCACCCCGGTTACGGGAGTGTTGGCAATGAGCAGTTCTTC. Protein: CASSHPGYGSVGNEQFF.